The 28 T cell receptor beta chains listed next were all sequenced from one sample in a study of beta chain features in type 1 diabetes. Points from the study as a whole: There was a moderate but significant shortening of TCRB CDR3s in all four CD4+ subsets of Type 1 diabetes patients.

The entirety of the isolated RNA underwent reverse transcription, so expressed TCRB transcripts were sequenced. Method: immunoSEQ multiplex PCR; TCRdb's copy keeps in-frame clones and lacks some. The sample holds 400,000 or so clones, over 8.5% seen once. The antigens these receptors bind are not known. Sequencing used central memory CD4+ T cells from blood. The origin of the receptors is a man aged 25-45 years with type 1 diabetes.

This sequence joins TRBV25-1 and TRBJ1-4; the D gene is possibly TRBD1 (5 bases). The V gene's germline CDR1 is MGHDK and CDR2 SYGVNS. Trimming stripped 3 bases from V and 2 bases from J, with 13 bases between. CDR3 size: 16 residues. DNA of the CDR3: TGTGCCAGCAGTGAGGCAGGGTTTCCGACTAATGAAAAACTGTTTTTT. It yields the protein CASSEAGFPTNEKLFF. Based on the CDR3 plus reference TRBV25-1 and TRBJ1-4, the full variable domain is EADIYQTPRYLVIGTGKKITLECSQTMGHDKMYWYQQDPGMELHLIHYSYGVNSTEKGDLSSESTVSRIRTEHFPLTLESARPSHTSQYLCASSEAGFPTNEKLFFGSGTQLSVL.

V and J are TRBV30 and TRBJ1-1; TRBD1 might be the D (5 bases). CDR1 and CDR2 from the germline V gene are GTSNPN and SVGIG (reference sequence). V was pared by 5 bases and J by 2 bases, with 12 bases between. The CDR3 has 13 amino acids. In nucleotides, the CDR3 is TGTGCCTGGTCGACCCAGGGAAACACTGAAGCTTTCTTT. Encoded protein: CAWSTQGNTEAFF.

This clone was detected a few times. The chain combines TRBV4-3 with TRBJ2-1, with TRBD2 identical over 10 bases. The V gene end was trimmed by 5 bases and the J gene end by 4 bases; junction bases not matched to a gene: 8. Germline CDR1 is LGHNA and CDR2 is YSLEER. This CDR3 has 16 residues. The CDR3 nucleotides are TGCGCCAGCAGCTTTCGAACTAGCGGGGCATACAATGAGCAGTTCTTC. It is translated as CASSFRTSGAYNEQFF.

V usage is TRBV6-1 and J usage is TRBJ1-3; D perhaps matches TRBD1 (6 bases). Trimming removed 7 bases at V and 4 bases at J, with 17 bases between. This CDR3 contains 15 residues. The V gene's germline CDR1 is MNHNS and CDR2 SASEGT. CDR3: CASTQTGSGGNTIYF. The CDR3 DNA is TGTGCCAGCACCCAGACAGGCTCGGGAGGAAACACCATATATTTT.

This clone was recorded at least ten times. The chain combines TRBV10-2 with TRBJ2-1; D not certain. The V end lost 3 bases, the J end lost 10 bases, and 10 bases lay between the germline ends. Germline V CDR1 and CDR2: WSHSY, SAAADI. CDR3 length: 12 residues. Here the CDR3 reads CASSDVAEEQFF. CDR3 nucleotides: TGCGCCAGCAGTGACGTCGCGGAGGAGCAGTTCTTC.

The J gene is TRBJ2-2, the V gene TRBV29-1; D possibly corresponds to TRBD1 (5 bases). CDR1 SQVTM and CDR2 ANQGSEA come from the germline V gene. The V end lost 4 bases, the J end lost 6 bases, and 12 bases lay between the germline ends. This CDR3 region has 13 residues. The CDR3: CSVGGRAAGELFF. The CDR3 DNA reads TGCAGCGTTGGGGGCAGGGCAGCCGGGGAGCTGTTTTTT.

The chain uses TRBV7-2 and TRBJ2-4; D not certain. This CDR3 contains 14 residues. Germline V CDR1 and CDR2: SGHTA, FQGNSA. V lost 4 bases to trimming and J lost 3 bases, with 10 bases between them. The chain's CDR3 is CASSSPTHKNIQYF. CDR3 nucleotides: TGTGCCAGCAGCTCGCCGACACACAAAAACATTCAGTACTTC.

V usage is TRBV9 and J usage is TRBJ2-5, with unresolved D. This CDR3 is built from 13 residues. V was shortened by 2 bases and J by 3 bases, with 8 bases between the two germline ends. CDR1 and CDR2 (germline): SGDLS, YYNGEE. Written as DNA, the CDR3 is TGTGCCAGCAGCGTGGCATCGGAAGAGACCCAGTACTTC. As protein: CASSVASEETQYF.

This clone was found a few times. V gene TRBV19 combines with J gene TRBJ2-4; no firm D call. V gave up 6 bases and J gave up 3 bases, with 12 bases separating them. This CDR3 comprises 14 residues. CDR1 and CDR2 from the germline V gene are LNHDA and SQIVND (reference sequence). As DNA, the CDR3 is TGTGCCAGTAGAGTGGGTTTTGACAAAAACATTCAGTACTTC. Protein: CASRVGFDKNIQYF.

This clone has only a few counts. The chain recombines TRBV28 with TRBJ2-2, with 8 bases aligning to TRBD1. V shed 5 bases, J shed 1 base, and the junction held 6 bases outside the gene matches. This CDR3 has 16 residues. Germline loops: CDR1 MDHEN, CDR2 SYDVKM. CDR3 in amino acids: CASSPPGQVNTGELFF. CDR3 bases: TGTGCCAGCAGTCCTCCGGGACAGGTGAACACCGGGGAGCTGTTTTTT.

Many counts were recorded for this clone. The rearrangement joins TRBV29-1 to TRBJ1-1; 8 bases map to TRBD1. The CDR3 runs 14 residues. Trimming took 3 bases from V and 7 from J; bases not matched to a gene: 10. Germline V gives CDR1 SQVTM, CDR2 ANQGSEA. The CDR3 protein is CSVDGTGGTLEAFF. CDR3 DNA sequence: TGCAGCGTTGATGGTACAGGGGGAACCCTTGAAGCTTTCTTT.

In this sample, this clone turned up a few times. The V and J genes are TRBV7-9 and TRBJ2-2; the D gene is possibly TRBD2 (6 bases). Germline lookup yields CDR1 SEHNR and CDR2 FQNEAQ (reference sequence). Trimming left V 4 bases short and J 6 bases short, with 9 bases between. The CDR3 contains 13 residues. In nucleotides, the CDR3 is TGTGCCAGCAGCTCCGTAGCGGCCGGGGAGCTGTTTTTT. It specifies CASSSVAAGELFF.

This clone was observed once. The chain combines TRBV6-5 with TRBJ2-5; either TRBD1 or TRBD2 may fit D (5 bases each). From germline, CDR1 is MNHEY and CDR2 SVGAGI. CDR3 size: 16 residues. Trimming shortened V by 0 bases and J by 10 bases, and 21 bases separated the two germline ends. The CDR3 loop is CASSYSGTQSGAGQYF. The DNA of the CDR3 is TGTGCCAGCAGTTACTCCGGGACCCAAAGTGGTGCCGGCCAGTACTTC.

In this sample, this clone turned up many times. V is TRBV2 and J is TRBJ1-1; 10 positions match TRBD1. V lost 6 bases to trimming and J lost 10 bases; unmatched junction nucleotides: 8. The length of the CDR3 is 13 residues. Germline V gene lookup returns CDR1 SNHLY and CDR2 FYNNEI. The CDR3 bases are TGTGCCAGCAGATTGGGACAGGGGAAGGGAGCTTTCTTT. Its protein product is CASRLGQGKGAFF.

This clone was counted between two and nine times. This chain connects TRBV10-3 to TRBJ2-5; TRBD1 agrees at 7 bases. Germline lookup yields CDR1 ENHRY and CDR2 SYGVKD. The CDR3 has 14 amino acids. Losses at the gene ends were 7 bases for V and 2 bases for J; bases not matched to a gene: 7. The CDR3 DNA follows: TGTGCCATCACCCGGGACAGACAACAAGAGACCCAGTACTTC. Its translation is CAITRDRQQETQYF.

This clone was detected only a few times. The chain employs TRBV19 and TRBJ1-2; weak D call: TRBD1 (5 bases). There are 15 residues in the CDR3. V was trimmed by 7 bases and J by 1 base, leaving 16 bases between them. CDR1 LNHDA and CDR2 SQIVND come from the germline V gene (reference sequence). The chain's CDR3 is CASISGGWDNYGYTF. The CDR3, as DNA: TGTGCCAGTATCTCCGGGGGTTGGGATAACTATGGCTACACCTTC.

V is TRBV11-3 and J is TRBJ1-1; 7 bases are a match to TRBD1. Trimming at V came to 5 bases and at J to 2 bases, leaving 5 bases not matched to a gene. Germline-derived CDR1 and CDR2 are SGHNT and YENEEA. CDR3 size: 14 residues. CDR3 sequence (DNA): TGTGCCAGCAGCCTCGGGACAGTCAACACTGAAGCTTTCTTT. Translation: CASSLGTVNTEAFF. Together with reference TRBV11-3 and TRBJ1-1, the CDR3 gives the full variable domain: EAGVVQSPRYKIIEKKQPVAFWCNPISGHNTLYWYLQNLGQGPELLIRYENEEAVDDSQLPKDRFSAERLKGVDSTLKIQPAELGDSAVYLCASSLGTVNTEAFFGQGTRLTVV.

J is TRBJ2-7 and V is TRBV6-1; 9 bases match TRBD1. V lost 6 bases to trimming and J lost 5 bases; unmatched junction nucleotides: 11. Germline CDR1 reads MNHNS; CDR2 reads SASEGT. CDR3 length equals 15 residues. The CDR3 is CASRDVGTGSHEQYF. The CDR3 coding sequence is TGTGCCAGCAGGGACGTTGGGACAGGGTCCCACGAGCAGTACTTC.

This clone was observed a few times. This chain uses TRBV27 with TRBJ2-7; TRBD1 might be the D (6 bases). There are 12 residues in the CDR3. The ends were cut back, 2 bases at V and 8 bases at J, with 10 bases in the middle. CDR1 is MNHEY and CDR2 is SMNVEV in the germline V gene (reference sequence). Here the CDR3 reads CASSLQGSKQYF. In DNA, the CDR3 is TGTGCCAGCAGTTTACAGGGGTCGAAGCAGTACTTC.

This clone has more than one count but fewer than ten. The genes are TRBV27 and TRBJ1-1; D ambiguous. Germline V gene sequence: CDR1 MNHEY, CDR2 SMNVEV (reference sequence). This CDR3 spans 18 amino acids. V dropped 6 bases and J dropped 1 base, with 24 bases sitting between them. CDR3 bases: TGTGCCAGCAGCCCGGACGCAGGAATACCCCAAAGGAACACTGAAGCTTTCTTT. Amino acid sequence: CASSPDAGIPQRNTEAFF.

This clone has more than one count but fewer than ten. This may arise from a read error, as a much more abundant clone is one base away. V usage is TRBV11-3 and J usage is TRBJ1-1; 8 positions agree with TRBD1. There are 13 residues in the CDR3. The germline V gene encodes CDR1 SGHNT and CDR2 YENEEA. V shed 5 bases, J shed 4 bases, and the junction held 3 bases outside the gene matches. The CDR3 bases are TGTGCCAGCAGCCAGGACAGGGCCACTGAAGCTTTCTTT. Its protein product is CASSQDRATEAFF.

This clone was picked up a small number of times. The rearrangement joins TRBV29-1 to TRBJ2-7; D gene unclear. Germline CDR1 SQVTM, CDR2 ANQGSEA. This CDR3 is built from 13 residues. Trimming took 4 bases from V and 7 from J, leaving 17 bases between them. The CDR3 reads CSVVGAGIREQYF. The DNA of the CDR3 is TGCAGCGTTGTCGGTGCTGGCATCAGGGAGCAGTACTTC.

Note on this clone: Since a much larger clone is just one base distant, this may be a read error. The chain employs TRBV7-8 and TRBJ2-5; D may be TRBD1 (5 bases). Near its end, the DNA agrees better with TRBJ2-7, so the J call may be wrong. The germline CDR1 and CDR2 sequences are SGHVS and FQNEAQ. The CDR3 is 12 amino acids. CDR3: CASSSQGYEQYF. CDR3 nucleotides: TGTGCCAGCAGCTCGCAGGGATACGAGCAGTACTTC.

The J gene is TRBJ1-5, the V gene TRBV13; no reliable D call. Trimming shortened V by 6 bases and J by 0 bases, and 6 bases separated the two germline ends. There are 13 residues in the CDR3. CDR1 PRHDT and CDR2 FYEKMQ come from the germline V gene (reference sequence). The CDR3 protein is CASRRDSNQPQHF. Here the CDR3 DNA reads TGTGCCAGCAGGAGGGATAGCAATCAGCCCCAGCATTTT.

This clone was counted only a few times. At one end the junction does not follow the germline gene, possibly because of a read error. This sample also contains other DNA sequences that code for the same CDR3. The CDR3 region is CASSSIPRANYGYTF. CDR3 in DNA: TGTGCCAGCAGCTCGATACCCAGGGCTAACTATGGCTACACCTTC. The gene calls are TRBV5-1 and TRBJ1-2; a possible D gene is TRBD1 (5 bases). This CDR3 region has 15 residues. The germline V gene encodes CDR1 SGHRS and CDR2 YFSETQ.

The V call is TRBV21-1, the J call TRBJ2-1; TRBD2, the table's D call, lacks a check against the DNA. TRBV21-1 counts as a pseudogene. The CDR3 sequence is 19 residues long. The CDR3 sequence is CASSKVEREGQLASNEQFF. In nucleotides, the CDR3 is TGTGCCAGCAGCAAAGTGGAGCGGGAGGGCCAATTGGCCTCCAATGAGCAGTTCTTC.

This clone was picked up a small number of times. CDR3 coding DNA: TGTGCCAGCAGTTACTCCCCGGGCGGTAGAGAGACCCAGTACTTC. This codes for CASSYSPGGRETQYF. This sequence joins TRBV6-5 and TRBJ2-5, with D unresolved. The CDR3 covers 15 residues. Germline CDR1 reads MNHEY; CDR2 reads SVGAGI. Trimming took off 0 bases at V and 4 bases at J, with 12 bases between the two ends.

This clone has a count of ten or more. The J gene is TRBJ1-2, the V gene TRBV5-1, with D uncertain. This CDR3 comprises 14 residues. Germline assignment: CDR1 SGHRS and CDR2 YFSETQ. V dropped 0 bases and J dropped 2 bases, with 8 bases sitting between them. The CDR3 DNA sequence: TGCGCCAGCAGCTTGGCCGAGGGAAACTATGGCTACACCTTC. Translating gives CASSLAEGNYGYTF.